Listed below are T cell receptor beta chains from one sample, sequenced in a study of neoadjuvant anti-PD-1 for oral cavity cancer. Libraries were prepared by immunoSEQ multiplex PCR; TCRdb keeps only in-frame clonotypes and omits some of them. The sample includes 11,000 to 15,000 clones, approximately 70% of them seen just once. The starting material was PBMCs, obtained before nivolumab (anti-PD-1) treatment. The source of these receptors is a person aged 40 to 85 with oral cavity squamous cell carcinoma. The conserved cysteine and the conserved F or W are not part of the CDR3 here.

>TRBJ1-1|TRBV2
ASSRENTEAF
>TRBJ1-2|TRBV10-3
AIEAGHGYT
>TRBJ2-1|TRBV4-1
ASSQGVGQF
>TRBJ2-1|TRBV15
ATSGGGLAGENSSYNEQF
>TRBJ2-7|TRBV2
ASTERGRPYEQY
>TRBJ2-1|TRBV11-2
ASSVLAGGVNEQF
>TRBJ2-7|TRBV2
ASRGGQGLNEQY
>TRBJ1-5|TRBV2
ASSGPGTGKVGPQH
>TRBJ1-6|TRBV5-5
ASSTRDREPLH
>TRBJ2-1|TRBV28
ASTLWGEYEQF
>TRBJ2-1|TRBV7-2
ASSLGASGRINEQF
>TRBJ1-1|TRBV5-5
ASSLRAGTMVMDTEAF
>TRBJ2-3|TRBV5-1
ASSLESLDTDTQY
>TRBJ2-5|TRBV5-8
ASSFRHQETQY
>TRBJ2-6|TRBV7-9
ASSSRTGAPGANVLT
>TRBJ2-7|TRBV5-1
ASSSPGLAEQY
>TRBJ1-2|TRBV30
AWNNRGSGYT
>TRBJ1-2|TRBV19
ASSRGYGGFGYGYT
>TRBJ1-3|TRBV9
ASTGTGTGNTIY
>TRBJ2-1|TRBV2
ASDSLDSAYNEQF
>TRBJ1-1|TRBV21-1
ASNRDMENTEAF
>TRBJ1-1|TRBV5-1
ASRGRRAVAGEAF
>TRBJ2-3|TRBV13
ASSFRLTDTQY
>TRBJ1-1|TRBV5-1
ASTGSGMNTEAF
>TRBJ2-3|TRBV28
AIGLAGGDTQY
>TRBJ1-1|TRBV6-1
ASSEAQSSGNTEAF
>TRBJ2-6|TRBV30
AYSGGDGANVLT
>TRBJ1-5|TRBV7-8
ASSLEGDYSNQPQH
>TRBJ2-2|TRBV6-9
ASIRVGAGELF
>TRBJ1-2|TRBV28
ASSLGGGGFYGYT
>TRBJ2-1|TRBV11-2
ASSLGLSSGRVGNEQF
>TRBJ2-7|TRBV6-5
ASQDGSGSEQY
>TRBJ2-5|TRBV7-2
ASSLGGGSSETQY
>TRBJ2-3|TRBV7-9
ASSPGTGGTDTQY
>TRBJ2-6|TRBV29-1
SVEISGANVLT
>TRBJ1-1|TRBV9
ASSVGVGGTEAF
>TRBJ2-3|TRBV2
ASSWTGLKADTQY
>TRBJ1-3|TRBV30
AWGSTLGNTIY
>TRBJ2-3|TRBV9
ASSPQRGRNTDTQY
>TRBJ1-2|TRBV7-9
ASSSRQGGLSGYT
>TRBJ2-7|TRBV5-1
ASSSNFYEQY
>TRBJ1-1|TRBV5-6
ASSLLDRNTEAF
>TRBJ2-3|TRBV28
ASSLSATTDTQY
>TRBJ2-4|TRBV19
ASSIGFRNRADIQY
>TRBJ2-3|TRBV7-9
ASSLVSGRLGTQY
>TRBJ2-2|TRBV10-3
AISDTGVGSGELF